The clone carrying this TCR beta chain was detected many times. Read coverage stops 3 residues before the CDR3 terminus; the germline J gene supplies the remainder. Clones were sequenced by immunoSEQ multiplex PCR, and TCRdb holds only the in-frame ones, with some missing. The sample presents 35,000 to 45,000 clones, none singletons. The J segment lost 6 bases and the V segment lost 5 bases, leaving 2 bases of the junction unmatched. Germline assignment: CDR1 LNHDA and CDR2 SQIVND (reference sequence). The CDR3 sequence is 12 residues long. These data are taken from a study of T cell clonality in common variable immunodeficiency.

The TCR comes from a person aged 18 to 75 in good health. Sample: peripheral blood mononuclear cells. The rearrangement uses TRBV19 and TRBJ2-5; 8 nucleotides agree with TRBD2. This CDR3 is CASSGGRKTQYF. The CDR3 DNA, read in part, is TGTGCCAGTAGTGGCGGGAGGAAGACC. The whole variable domain, filled in from reference TRBV19 and TRBJ2-5, reads DGGITQSPKYLFRKEGQNVTLSCEQNLNHDAMYWYRQDPGQGLRLIYYSQIVNDFQKGDIAEGYSVSREKKESFPLTVTSAQKNPTAFYLCASSGGRKTQYFGPGTRLLVL.